These T cell receptor beta chains were read from a single sample in a study of T-cell reconstitution after alpha-beta-depleted transplantation in children. One entry per CDR3 protein results from TCRdb running MiXCR on the PCR reads. The sample lists hundreds of thousands of distinct CDR3 sequences, approximately 16% occurring once. The sequencing here drew on PBMCs from the stem cell graft donor, taken from the stem cell graft. The receptor source for this set is a human donor who donated a stem cell graft to a child with acute lymphoblastic leukemia. Each CDR3 is given with its conserved first and last residue. D genes are given only for firm matches. Clone sizes are given selectively: once, few, many, or a class where the clone is expanded.

j_call d_call clone_size v_call cdr3_nt cdr3_aa
TRBJ1-5 TRBD1 many TRBV7-3 TGTGCCGGCCCCCAGTGGACAGGGGCCAGTTTTTACAATCAGCCCCAGCATTTT CAGPQWTGASFYNQPQHF
TRBJ2-7 TRBD1 few TRBV6-1 TGTGCCAGCAGTGAATTAGGGACAGCTTTGGGGGACTCCTACGAGCAGTACTTC CASSELGTALGDSYEQYF
TRBJ2-1 NA few TRBV5-6 TGTGCCAGCAGCTTGTCCGGCGGGACCTTCTACAATGAGCAGTTCTTC CASSLSGGTFYNEQFF
TRBJ2-3 TRBD2 NA TRBV29-1 TGCAGCGTTGAGGCCTGGCGGGGGCTAGCGGGAGGACGGAGCACAGATACGCAGTATTTT CSVEAWRGLAGGRSTDTQYF
TRBJ1-2 NA few TRBV6-5 TGTGCCAGCAGAGTGCAGGGGCTTGGTGGCTACACCTTC CASRVQGLGGYTF
TRBJ2-5 TRBD2 NA TRBV12-3/TRBV12-4 TGTGCCAGCAACGCGGGAGGGACAGAGACCCAGTACTTC CASNAGGTETQYF
TRBJ2-4 TRBD2 NA TRBV11-2 TGTGCCAGCAGCTTAGGTCTCCGAACTAGCGGGAGAGCGGTTTTGGCCAAAAACATTCAGTACTTC CASSLGLRTSGRAVLAKNIQYF
TRBJ1-1 NA NA TRBV19 TGTGCCAGTAGCCGGGACGGAAAGAATGGGGAAGCTTTCTTT CASSRDGKNGEAFF
TRBJ1-1 NA few TRBV20-1 TGCAGTGCTAGTAGGGGAAACATGAACACTGAAGCTTTCTTT CSASRGNMNTEAFF
TRBJ1-1 NA few TRBV4-1 TGCGCCAGCAGCCGAGCAAGGGGTGCGAACACTGAAGCTTTCTTT CASSRARGANTEAFF
TRBJ2-7 NA many TRBV11-2 TGTGCCAGCAGCTTGGTCAGGTCGTACGAGCAGTACTTC CASSLVRSYEQYF